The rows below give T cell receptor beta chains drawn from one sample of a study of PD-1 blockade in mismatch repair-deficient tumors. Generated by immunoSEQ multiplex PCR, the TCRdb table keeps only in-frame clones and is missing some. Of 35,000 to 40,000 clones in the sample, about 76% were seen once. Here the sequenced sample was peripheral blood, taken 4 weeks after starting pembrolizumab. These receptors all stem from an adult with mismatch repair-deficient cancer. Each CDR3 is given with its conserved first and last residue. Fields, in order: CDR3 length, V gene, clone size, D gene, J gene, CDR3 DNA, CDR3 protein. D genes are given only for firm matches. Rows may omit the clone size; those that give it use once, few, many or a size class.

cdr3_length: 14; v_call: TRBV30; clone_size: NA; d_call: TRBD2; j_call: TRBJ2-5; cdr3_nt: TGTGCCTGGGTCCCGACTAGCGGGAAAGAGACCCAGTACTTC; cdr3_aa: CAWVPTSGKETQYF
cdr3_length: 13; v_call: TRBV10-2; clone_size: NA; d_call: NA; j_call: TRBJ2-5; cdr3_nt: TGCGCCAGCGGGGGGAGACGGCAAGAGACCCAGTACTTC; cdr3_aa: CASGGRRQETQYF
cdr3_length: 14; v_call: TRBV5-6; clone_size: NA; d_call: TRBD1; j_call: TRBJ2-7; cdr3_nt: TGTGCCAGCAGTCCGGGACAGACTTCCTACGAGCAGTACTTC; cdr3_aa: CASSPGQTSYEQYF
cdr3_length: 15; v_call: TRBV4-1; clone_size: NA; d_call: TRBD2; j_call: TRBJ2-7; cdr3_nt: TGCGCCAGCAGCCAAGAGGTAGCGGGGGGCCCCGGGCAGTACTTC; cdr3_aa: CASSQEVAGGPGQYF
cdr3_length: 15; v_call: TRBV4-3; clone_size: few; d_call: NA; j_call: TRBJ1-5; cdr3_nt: TGCGCCAGCAGCCACGGCTTAGACGGGGGTCAGCCCCAGCATTTT; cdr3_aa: CASSHGLDGGQPQHF
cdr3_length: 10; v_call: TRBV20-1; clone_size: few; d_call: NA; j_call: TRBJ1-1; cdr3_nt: TGCAGTGCTAGAAACACTGAAGCTTTCTTT; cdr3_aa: CSARNTEAFF
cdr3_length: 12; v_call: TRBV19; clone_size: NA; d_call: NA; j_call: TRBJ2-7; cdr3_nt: TGTGCCAGTAGTATATCCGGTTACGAGCAGTACTTC; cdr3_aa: CASSISGYEQYF
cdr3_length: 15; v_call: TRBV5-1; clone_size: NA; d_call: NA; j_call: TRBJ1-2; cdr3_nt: TGCGCCAGCAGCTTGGCCGTCTCAGCTAACTATGGCTACACCTTC; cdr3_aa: CASSLAVSANYGYTF
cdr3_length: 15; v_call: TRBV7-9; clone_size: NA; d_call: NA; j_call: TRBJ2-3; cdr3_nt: TGTGCCAGCAGCCCGAGGGTGCGGATGACAGATACGCAGTATTTT; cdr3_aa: CASSPRVRMTDTQYF
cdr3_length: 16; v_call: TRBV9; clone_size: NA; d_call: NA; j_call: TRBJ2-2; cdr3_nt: TGTGCCAGCAGCGTATTCTCTCAGGGTAACACCGGGGAGCTGTTTTTT; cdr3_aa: CASSVFSQGNTGELFF
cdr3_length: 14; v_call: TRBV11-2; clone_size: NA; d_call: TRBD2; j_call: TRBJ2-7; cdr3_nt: TGTGCCAGCAGCTTAGTGGGTAGCGGGAACGAGCAGTACTTC; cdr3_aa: CASSLVGSGNEQYF
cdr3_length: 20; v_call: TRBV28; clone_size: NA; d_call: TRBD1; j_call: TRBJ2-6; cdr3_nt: TGTGCCAGCAGCCTAAGGGGTGGGGACAGGGGCTACTCTGGGGCCAACGTCCTGACTTTC; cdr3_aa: CASSLRGGDRGYSGANVLTF
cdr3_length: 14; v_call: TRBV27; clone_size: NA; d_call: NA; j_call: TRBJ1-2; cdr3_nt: TGTGCCAGCAGTTTATGGGGACACAGGACTGACTACACCTTC; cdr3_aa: CASSLWGHRTDYTF
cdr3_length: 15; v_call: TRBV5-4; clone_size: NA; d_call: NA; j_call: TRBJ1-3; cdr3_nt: TGTGCCAGCAGCTTGGAAGGGGCCCGGGGAAACACCATATATTTT; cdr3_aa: CASSLEGARGNTIYF
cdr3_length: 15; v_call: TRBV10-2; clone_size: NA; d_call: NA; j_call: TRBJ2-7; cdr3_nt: TGCGCCAGCAGTGAGACCCCCAGGGGTACCTACGAGCAGTACTTC; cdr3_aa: CASSETPRGTYEQYF
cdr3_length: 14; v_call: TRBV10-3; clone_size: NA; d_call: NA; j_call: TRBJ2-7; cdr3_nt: TGTGCCATCAGTGAGTCAGAAAGGTTTGACGAGCAGTACTTC; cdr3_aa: CAISESERFDEQYF
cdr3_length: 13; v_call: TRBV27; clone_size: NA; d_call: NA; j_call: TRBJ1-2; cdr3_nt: TGTGCCAGCAGTTTTTTGGGGAAACATGGCTACACCTTC; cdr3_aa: CASSFLGKHGYTF
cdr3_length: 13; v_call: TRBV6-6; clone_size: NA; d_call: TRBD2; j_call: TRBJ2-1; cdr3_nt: TGTGCCAGCATGCAGCGGGAGTACAATGAGCAGTTCTTC; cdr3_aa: CASMQREYNEQFF
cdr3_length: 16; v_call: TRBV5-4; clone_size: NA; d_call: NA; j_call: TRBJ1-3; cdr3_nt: TGTGCCAGCAGCTTGGCGGGACACCTCTCTGGAAACACCATATATTTT; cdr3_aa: CASSLAGHLSGNTIYF
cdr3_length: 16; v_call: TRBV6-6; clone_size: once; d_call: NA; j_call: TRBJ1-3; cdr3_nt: TGTGCCACCGGATCATACTCCTCGAACTCTGGAAACACCATATATTTT; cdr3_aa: CATGSYSSNSGNTIYF
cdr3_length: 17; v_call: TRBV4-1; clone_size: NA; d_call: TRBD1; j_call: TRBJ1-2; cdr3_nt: TGCGCCAGCAGCCAAGATACCGGGACAGGGTCATGGTATGGCTACACCTTC; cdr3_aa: CASSQDTGTGSWYGYTF
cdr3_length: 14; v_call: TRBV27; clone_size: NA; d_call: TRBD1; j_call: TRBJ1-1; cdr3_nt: TGTGCCAGCAGTCGACAGGGAGTGAACACTGAAGCTTTCTTT; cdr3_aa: CASSRQGVNTEAFF
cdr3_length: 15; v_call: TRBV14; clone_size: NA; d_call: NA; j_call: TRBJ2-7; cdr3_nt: TGTGCCAGCAGCCAAGCCCACGGGCCTCTCTACGAGCAGTACTTC; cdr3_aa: CASSQAHGPLYEQYF
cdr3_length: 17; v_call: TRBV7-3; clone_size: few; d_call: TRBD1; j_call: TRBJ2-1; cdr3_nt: TGTGCCAGCAGCTTAAGGGCCTGTGGGACAGGACCCAATGAGCAGTTCTTC; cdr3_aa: CASSLRACGTGPNEQFF
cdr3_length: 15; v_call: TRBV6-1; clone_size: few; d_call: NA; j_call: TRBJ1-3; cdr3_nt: TGTGCCAGCAGTGAAGCGCAGGGCTCTGGAAACACCATATATTTT; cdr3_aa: CASSEAQGSGNTIYF
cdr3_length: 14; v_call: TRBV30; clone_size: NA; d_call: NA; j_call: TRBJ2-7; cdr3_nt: TGTGCCTGGAGTTCAGGGACACACATCTACGAGCAGTACTTC; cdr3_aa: CAWSSGTHIYEQYF
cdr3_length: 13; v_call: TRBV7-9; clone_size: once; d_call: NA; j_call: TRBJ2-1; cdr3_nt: TGTGCCAGCAGCTTGGGGGGGCTTGGTGAGCAGTTCTTC; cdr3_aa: CASSLGGLGEQFF
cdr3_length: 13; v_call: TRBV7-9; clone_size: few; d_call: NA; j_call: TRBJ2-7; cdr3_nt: TGTGCCAGCAGCCCCCGCCGGGGTCATGAGCAGTACTTC; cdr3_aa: CASSPRRGHEQYF
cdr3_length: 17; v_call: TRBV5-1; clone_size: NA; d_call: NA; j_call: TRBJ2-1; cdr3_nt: TGCGCCAGCAGCTTGATCGGGTTGCAGTCTCCCTACAATGAGCAGTTCTTC; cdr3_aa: CASSLIGLQSPYNEQFF
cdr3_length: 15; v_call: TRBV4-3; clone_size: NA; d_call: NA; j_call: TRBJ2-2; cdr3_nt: TGCGCCAGCAGCCCCGAAAATGCGAACACCGGGGAGCTGTTTTTT; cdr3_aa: CASSPENANTGELFF
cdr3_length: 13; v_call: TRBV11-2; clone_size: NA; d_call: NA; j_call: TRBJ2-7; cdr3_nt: TGTGCCAGCAGCTGGAGTCGGGACTACGAGCAGTACTTC; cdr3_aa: CASSWSRDYEQYF
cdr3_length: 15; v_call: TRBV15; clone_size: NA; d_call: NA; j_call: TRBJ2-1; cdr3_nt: TGTGCCACCAGCAGAGATGCCCAGGGTATCGATGAGCAGTTCTTC; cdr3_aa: CATSRDAQGIDEQFF
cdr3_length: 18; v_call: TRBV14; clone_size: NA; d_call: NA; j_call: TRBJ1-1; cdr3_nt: TGTGCCAGCAGCCAAGATAGGAGGGGGTTTGGGTTGAACACTGAAGCTTTCTTT; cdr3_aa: CASSQDRRGFGLNTEAFF
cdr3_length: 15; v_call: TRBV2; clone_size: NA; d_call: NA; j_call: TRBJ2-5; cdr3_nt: TGTGCCACCCAAGGTGGGACGGGATTCCAAGAGACCCAGTACTTC; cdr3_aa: CATQGGTGFQETQYF
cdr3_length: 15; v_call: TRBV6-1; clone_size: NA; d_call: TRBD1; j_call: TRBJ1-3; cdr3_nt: TGTGCCAGCAACCCCTACAGGGGAACAGGAAACACCATATATTTT; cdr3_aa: CASNPYRGTGNTIYF